This T cell receptor (beta chain) was documented in a study of blood T cell repertoires in COVID-19. About the research overall: Sites across the United States, Italy and Spain contributed samples from acute and convalescent COVID-19. T cells, B-cell-depleted T cells, or PBMCs supplied cDNA or gDNA.

Per the original methods: Reference gene primer amplification gave estimated nucleated cell counts. The protocol was immunoSEQ multiplex PCR, while the TCRdb copy is restricted to in-frame clones and leaves out a portion. V, J and clone size were drawn from that table, and D and trimming were deduced from the DNA. The sample lists 120,000 or so clones, roughly 80% seen once, with 15% to 20% in the top ten. CDR1 is LGHDT and CDR2 is YNNKEL in the germline V gene (reference sequence). The CDR3 covers 15 residues. Germline trimming cut 4 bases from V and 5 bases from J; bases unmatched to any gene: 10. The chain carries TRBV3-1 (or the pseudogene TRBV3-2) and TRBJ1-2; 7 bases line up with TRBD1. The specimen was peripheral blood. This clonotype was obtained from a woman aged 60-75 years with acute or convalescent COVID-19. The DNA of the CDR3 is TGTGCCAGCAGCCGCCCGGGACAGCTACGTTATGGCTACACCTTC. Translation: CASSRPGQLRYGYTF.